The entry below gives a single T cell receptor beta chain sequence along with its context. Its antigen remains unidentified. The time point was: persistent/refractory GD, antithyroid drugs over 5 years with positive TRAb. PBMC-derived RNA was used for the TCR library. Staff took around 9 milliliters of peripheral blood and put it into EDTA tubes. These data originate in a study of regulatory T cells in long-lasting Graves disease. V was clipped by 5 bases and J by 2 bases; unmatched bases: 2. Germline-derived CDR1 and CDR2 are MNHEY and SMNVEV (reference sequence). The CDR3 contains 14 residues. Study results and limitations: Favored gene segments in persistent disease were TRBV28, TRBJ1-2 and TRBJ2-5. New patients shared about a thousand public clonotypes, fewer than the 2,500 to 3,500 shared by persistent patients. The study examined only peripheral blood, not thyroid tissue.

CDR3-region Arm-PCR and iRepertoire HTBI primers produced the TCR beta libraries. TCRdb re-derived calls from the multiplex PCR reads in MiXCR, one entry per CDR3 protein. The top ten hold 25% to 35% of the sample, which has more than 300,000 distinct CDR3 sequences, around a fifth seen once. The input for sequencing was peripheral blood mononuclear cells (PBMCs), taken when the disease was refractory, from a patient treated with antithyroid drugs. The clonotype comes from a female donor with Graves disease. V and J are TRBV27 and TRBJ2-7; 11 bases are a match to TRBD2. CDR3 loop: CASSTTSGTYEQYF. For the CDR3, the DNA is TGTGCCAGCAGTACGACTAGCGGGACCTACGAGCAGTACTTC.